This T cell receptor (beta chain) derives from a study of T cell repertoires in cytomegalovirus infection. CDR1 DFQATT and CDR2 SNEGSKA come from the germline V gene (reference sequence). The V and J ends lost 3 bases and 11 bases respectively, with 12 bases between them. The length of the CDR3 is 11 residues. TCRdb reanalysed the reads using MiXCR and keeps one entry per CDR3 protein. The table lists over 200,000 distinct CDR3 sequences, approximately 15% of them singletons, with 7% to 9.5% in the top ten. The sample taken for sequencing was PBMCs. J is TRBJ2-3 and V is TRBV20-1, with D uncertain. This TCR was sampled from a human donor in good health (CMV status not recorded). Some clones in this sample may be carry-over from other donors' samples. In nucleotides, the CDR3 is TGCAGTGCTAGGTCGGGCCTAGAGCAGTATTTT. Protein sequence: CSARSGLEQYF.